These T cell receptor beta chains were read from a single sample in a study of cytomegalovirus exposure and HLA in healthy donors. Using immunoSEQ multiplex PCR, the repertoire was profiled, and TCRdb retains in-frame clones only, with some absent. The sample has roughly 120,000 clones, 55% to 75% seen once; the top ten hold about 8.2%. The sample was PBMCs. The receptors were sampled from a middle-aged woman in good health and CMV-seropositive. Both conserved end residues are trimmed from each CDR3. Expanded clones get a size class; other rows say once, few or many, or leave the size out.

CDR3aa: ASRERGTETQY
abundance: NA
v_gene: TRBV6-1

CDR3aa: ASSLMDRETQY
abundance: NA
v_gene: TRBV7-2

CDR3aa: ASSDTGTVNTEAF
abundance: NA
v_gene: TRBV14

CDR3aa: ASSLGGEGGGQY
abundance: NA
v_gene: TRBV5-4

CDR3aa: ASSVSMDTEAF
abundance: NA
v_gene: TRBV9

CDR3aa: ASSAGHGSNTEAF
abundance: NA
v_gene: TRBV6-5

CDR3aa: SVEDTGGQRPEAF
abundance: NA
v_gene: TRBV29-1

CDR3aa: AISAQGLEAF
abundance: NA
v_gene: TRBV10-3

CDR3aa: ASSPGTGVHEQY
abundance: once
v_gene: TRBV7-7

CDR3aa: ASSLGGQGGEKLF
abundance: NA
v_gene: TRBV7-2

CDR3aa: ASSHDRDEKLF
abundance: NA
v_gene: TRBV27

CDR3aa: ASSLVGTGETQY
abundance: NA
v_gene: TRBV5-1

CDR3aa: ASSLSEGEQF
abundance: NA
v_gene: TRBV7-2

CDR3aa: ASSPGSEANVLT
abundance: NA
v_gene: TRBV9

CDR3aa: ASSPRDISYEQY
abundance: NA
v_gene: TRBV14

CDR3aa: ASSLDYMKPF
abundance: NA
v_gene: TRBV5-1

CDR3aa: ASSLKGAMNTEAF
abundance: NA
v_gene: TRBV7-9

CDR3aa: ASSLQGVSNQPQH
abundance: NA
v_gene: TRBV4-1

CDR3aa: ASSPLGSGGAYEQF
abundance: NA
v_gene: TRBV6-6

CDR3aa: ASSPSIVGGRSGEQF
abundance: NA
v_gene: TRBV5-1

CDR3aa: AISEEGQNNYEQY
abundance: NA
v_gene: TRBV10-3

CDR3aa: ASSIRPLSGYT
abundance: NA
v_gene: TRBV19